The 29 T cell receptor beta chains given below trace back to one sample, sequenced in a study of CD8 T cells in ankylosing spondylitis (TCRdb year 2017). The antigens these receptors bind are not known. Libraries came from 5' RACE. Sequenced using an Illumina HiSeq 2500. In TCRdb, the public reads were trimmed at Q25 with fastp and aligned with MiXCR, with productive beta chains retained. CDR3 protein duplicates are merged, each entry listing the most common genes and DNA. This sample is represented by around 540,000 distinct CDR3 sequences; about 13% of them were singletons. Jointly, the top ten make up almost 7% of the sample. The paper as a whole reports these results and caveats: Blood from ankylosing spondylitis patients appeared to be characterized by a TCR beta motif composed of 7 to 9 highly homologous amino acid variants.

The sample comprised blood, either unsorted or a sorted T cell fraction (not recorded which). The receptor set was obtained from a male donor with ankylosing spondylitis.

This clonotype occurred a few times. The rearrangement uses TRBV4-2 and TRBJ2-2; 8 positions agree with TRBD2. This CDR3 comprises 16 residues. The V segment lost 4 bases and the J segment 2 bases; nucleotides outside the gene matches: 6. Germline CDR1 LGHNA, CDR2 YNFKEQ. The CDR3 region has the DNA TGTGCCAGCAGCCGACAAGCGGGAGTAAACACCGGGGAGCTGTTTTTT. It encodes CASSRQAGVNTGELFF.

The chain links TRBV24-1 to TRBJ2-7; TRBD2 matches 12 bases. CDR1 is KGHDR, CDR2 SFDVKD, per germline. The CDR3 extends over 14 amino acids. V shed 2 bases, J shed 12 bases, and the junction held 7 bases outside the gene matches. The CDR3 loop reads CATSDSRGLAGLYF. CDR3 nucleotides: TGTGCCACCAGTGATTCACGTGGACTAGCGGGACTGTACTTC.

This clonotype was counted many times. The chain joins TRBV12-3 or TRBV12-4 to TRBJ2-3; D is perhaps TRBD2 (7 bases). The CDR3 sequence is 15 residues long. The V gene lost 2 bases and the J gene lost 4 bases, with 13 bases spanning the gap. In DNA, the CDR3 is TGTGCCAGCAGTTTACGGGGGGCCGGCGCAGATACGCAGTATTTT. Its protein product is CASSLRGAGADTQYF.

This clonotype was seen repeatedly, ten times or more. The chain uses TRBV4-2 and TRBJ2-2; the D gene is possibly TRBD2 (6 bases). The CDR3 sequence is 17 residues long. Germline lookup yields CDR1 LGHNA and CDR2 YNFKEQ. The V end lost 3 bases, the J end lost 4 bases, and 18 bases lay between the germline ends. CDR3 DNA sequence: TGTGCCAGCAGCCAGGGGATCACTAGCTTGAGCACCGGGGAGCTGTTTTTT. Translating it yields CASSQGITSLSTGELFF.

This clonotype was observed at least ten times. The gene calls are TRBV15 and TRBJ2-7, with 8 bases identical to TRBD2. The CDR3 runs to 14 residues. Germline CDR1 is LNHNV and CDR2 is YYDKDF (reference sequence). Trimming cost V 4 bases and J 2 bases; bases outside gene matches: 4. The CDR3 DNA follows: TGTGCCACCAGCACCTTACTAGCGGCCTACGAGCAGTACTTC. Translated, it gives CATSTLLAAYEQYF.

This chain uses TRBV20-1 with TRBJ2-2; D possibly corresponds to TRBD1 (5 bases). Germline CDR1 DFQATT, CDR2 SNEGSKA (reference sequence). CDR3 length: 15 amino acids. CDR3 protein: CRARRGRANTGELFF. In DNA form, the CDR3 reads TGCAGGGCCCGACGTGGCAGGGCGAACACCGGGGAGCTGTTTTTT.

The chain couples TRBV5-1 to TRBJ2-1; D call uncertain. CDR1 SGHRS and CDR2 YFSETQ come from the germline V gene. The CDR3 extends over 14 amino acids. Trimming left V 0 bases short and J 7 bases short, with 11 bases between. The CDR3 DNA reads TGCGCCAGCAGCTTGGATGACAATCGAAATGAGCAGTTCTTC. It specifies CASSLDDNRNEQFF. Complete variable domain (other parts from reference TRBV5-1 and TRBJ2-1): KAGVTQTPRYLIKTRGQQVTLSCSPISGHRSVSWYQQTPGQGLQFLFEYFSETQRNKGNFPGRFSGRQFSNSRSEMNVSTLELGDSALYLCASSLDDNRNEQFFGPGTRLTVL.

CDR3 residues: CSAKDRATNEKLFF. CDR3 sequence (DNA): TGCAGTGCTAAGGACAGGGCAACTAATGAAAAACTGTTTTTT. This rearrangement joins TRBV20-1 to TRBJ1-4; 8 bases align to TRBD1. This CDR3 has 14 amino acids. The J segment lost 0 bases and the V segment lost 4 bases, leaving 1 base of the junction unmatched. Per germline, CDR1 DFQATT and CDR2 SNEGSKA (reference sequence).

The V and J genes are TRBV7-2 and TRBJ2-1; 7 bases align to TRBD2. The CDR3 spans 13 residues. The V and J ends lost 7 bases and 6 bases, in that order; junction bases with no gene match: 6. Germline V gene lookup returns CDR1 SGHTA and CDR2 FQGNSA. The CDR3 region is CASTYPSGNEQFF. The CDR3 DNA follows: TGTGCCAGCACTTACCCTAGCGGCAATGAGCAGTTCTTC. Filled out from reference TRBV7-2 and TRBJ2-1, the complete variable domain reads GAGVSQSPSNKVTEKGKDVELRCDPISGHTALYWYRQSLGQGLEFLIYFQGNSAPDKSGLPSDRFSAERTGGSVSTLTIQRTQQEDSAVYLCASTYPSGNEQFFGPGTRLTVL.

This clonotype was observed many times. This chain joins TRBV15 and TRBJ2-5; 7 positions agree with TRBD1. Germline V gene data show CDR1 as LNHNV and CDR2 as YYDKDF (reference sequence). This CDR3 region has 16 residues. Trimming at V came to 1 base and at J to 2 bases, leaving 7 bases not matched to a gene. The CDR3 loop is CATSRGGTATQETQYF. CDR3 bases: TGTGCCACCAGCAGAGGTGGGACAGCGACACAAGAGACCCAGTACTTC.

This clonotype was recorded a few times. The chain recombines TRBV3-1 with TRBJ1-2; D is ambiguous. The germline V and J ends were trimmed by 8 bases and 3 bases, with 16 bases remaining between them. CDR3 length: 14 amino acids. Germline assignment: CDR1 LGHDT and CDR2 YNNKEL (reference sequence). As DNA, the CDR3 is TGTGCCAGCCCCGTCCCCGTTTTGGACTATGGCTACACCTTC. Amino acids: CASPVPVLDYGYTF.

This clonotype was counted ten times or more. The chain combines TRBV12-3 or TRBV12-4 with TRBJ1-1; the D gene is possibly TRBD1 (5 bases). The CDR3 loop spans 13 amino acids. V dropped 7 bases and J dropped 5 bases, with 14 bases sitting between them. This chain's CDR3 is CASITTGGTEAFF. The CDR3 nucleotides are TGTGCCAGCATCACGACCGGGGGGACTGAAGCTTTCTTT.

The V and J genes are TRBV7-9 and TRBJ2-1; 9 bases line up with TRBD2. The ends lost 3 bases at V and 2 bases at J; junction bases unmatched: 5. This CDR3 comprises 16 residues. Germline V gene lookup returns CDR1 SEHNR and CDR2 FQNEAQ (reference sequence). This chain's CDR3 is CASSLISGRPYNEQFF. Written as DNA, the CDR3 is TGTGCCAGCAGCTTGATTAGCGGGAGACCCTACAATGAGCAGTTCTTC. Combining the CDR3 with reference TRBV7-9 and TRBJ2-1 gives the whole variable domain DTGVSQNPRHKITKRGQNVTFRCDPISEHNRLYWYRQTLGQGPEFLTYFQNEAQLEKSRLLSDRFSAERPKGSFSTLEIQRTEQGDSAMYLCASSLISGRPYNEQFFGPGTRLTVL.

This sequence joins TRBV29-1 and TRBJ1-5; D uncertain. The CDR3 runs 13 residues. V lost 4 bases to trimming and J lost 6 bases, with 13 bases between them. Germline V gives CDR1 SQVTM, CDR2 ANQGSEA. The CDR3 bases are TGCAGCGTTGTTTTGCAGGCGGGTCAGCCCCAGCATTTT. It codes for CSVVLQAGQPQHF.

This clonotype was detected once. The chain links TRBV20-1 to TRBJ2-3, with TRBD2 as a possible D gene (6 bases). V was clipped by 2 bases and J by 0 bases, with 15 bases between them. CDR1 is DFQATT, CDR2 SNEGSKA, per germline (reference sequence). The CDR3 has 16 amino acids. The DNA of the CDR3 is TGCAGTGCTAGAAACCCCCGGCGGGGTAGCACAGATACGCAGTATTTT. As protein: CSARNPRRGSTDTQYF.

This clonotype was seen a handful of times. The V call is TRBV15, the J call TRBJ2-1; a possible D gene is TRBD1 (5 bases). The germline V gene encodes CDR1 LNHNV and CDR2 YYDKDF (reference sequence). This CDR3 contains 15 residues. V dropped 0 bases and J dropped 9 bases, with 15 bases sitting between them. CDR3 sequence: CATSRESIRAAEQFF. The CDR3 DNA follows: TGTGCCACCAGCAGAGAGAGTATCAGGGCTGCTGAGCAGTTCTTC.

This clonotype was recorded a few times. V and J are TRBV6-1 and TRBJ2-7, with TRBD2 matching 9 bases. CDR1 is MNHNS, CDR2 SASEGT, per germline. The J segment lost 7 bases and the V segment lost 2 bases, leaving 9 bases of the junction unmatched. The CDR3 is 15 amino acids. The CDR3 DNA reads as TGTGCCAGCAGTGAAAGTAGCGGGAGCTCCTGGGAGCAGTACGTC. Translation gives CASSESSGSSWEQYV.

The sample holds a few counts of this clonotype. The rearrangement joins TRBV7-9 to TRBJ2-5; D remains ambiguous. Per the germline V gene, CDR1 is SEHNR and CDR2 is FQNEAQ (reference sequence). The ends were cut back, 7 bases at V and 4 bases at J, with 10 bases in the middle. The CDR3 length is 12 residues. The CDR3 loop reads CASMVQGETQYF. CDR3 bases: TGTGCCAGCATGGTACAAGGAGAGACCCAGTACTTC.

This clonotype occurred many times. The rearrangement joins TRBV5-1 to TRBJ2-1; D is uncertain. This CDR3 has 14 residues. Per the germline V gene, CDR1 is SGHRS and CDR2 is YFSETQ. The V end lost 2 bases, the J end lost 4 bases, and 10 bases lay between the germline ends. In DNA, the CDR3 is TGCGCCAGCAGCTTTCGTCCAGATTACAATGAGCAGTTCTTC. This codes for CASSFRPDYNEQFF.

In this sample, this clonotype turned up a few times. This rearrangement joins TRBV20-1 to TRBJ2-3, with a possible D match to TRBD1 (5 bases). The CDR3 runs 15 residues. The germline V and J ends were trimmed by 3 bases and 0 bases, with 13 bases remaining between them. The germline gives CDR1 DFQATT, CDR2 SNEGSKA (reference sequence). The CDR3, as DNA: TGCAGTGCTAGGGGGCAGTTCCCTAGCACAGATACGCAGTATTTT. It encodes CSARGQFPSTDTQYF.

In DNA form, the CDR3 reads TGTGCCAGCAGCCAAGAGGCCCGCACTGAAGCTTTCTTT. Its translation is CASSQEARTEAFF. The chain couples TRBV3-1 to TRBJ1-1; D remains ambiguous. This CDR3 region has 13 residues. V lost 0 bases and J lost 4, with 6 bases in between. Germline lookup yields CDR1 LGHDT and CDR2 YNNKEL (reference sequence). Combining the CDR3 with reference TRBV3-1 and TRBJ1-1 gives the whole variable domain DTAVSQTPKYLVTQMGNDKSIKCEQNLGHDTMYWYKQDSKKFLKIMFSYNNKELIINETVPNRFSPKSPDKAHLNLHINSLELGDSAVYFCASSQEARTEAFFGQGTRLTVV.

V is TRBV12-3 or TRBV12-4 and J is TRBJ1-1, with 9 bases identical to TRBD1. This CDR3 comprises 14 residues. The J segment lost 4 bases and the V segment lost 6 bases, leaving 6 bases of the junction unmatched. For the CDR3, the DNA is TGTGCCAGCAGCCGAGGGACAGGGCGCACTGAAGCTTTCTTT. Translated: CASSRGTGRTEAFF.

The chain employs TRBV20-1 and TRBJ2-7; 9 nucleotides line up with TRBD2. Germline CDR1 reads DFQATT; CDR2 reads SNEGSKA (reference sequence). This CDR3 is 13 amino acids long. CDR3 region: CSYLAGIRDEQYF. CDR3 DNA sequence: TGCAGCTACCTAGCGGGAATTCGCGACGAGCAGTACTTC.

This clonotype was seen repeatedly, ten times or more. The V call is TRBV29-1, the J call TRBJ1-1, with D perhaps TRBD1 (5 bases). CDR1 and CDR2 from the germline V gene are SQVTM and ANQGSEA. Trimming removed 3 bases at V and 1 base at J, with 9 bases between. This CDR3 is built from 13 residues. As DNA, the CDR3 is TGCAGCGTTGACGCCAGGGAGAACACTGAAGCTTTCTTT. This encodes CSVDARENTEAFF. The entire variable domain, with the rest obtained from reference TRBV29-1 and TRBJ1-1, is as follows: SAVISQKPSRDICQRGTSLTIQCQVDSQVTMMFWYRQQPGQSLTLIATANQGSEATYESGFVIDKFPISRPNLTFSTLTVSNMSPEDSSIYLCSVDARENTEAFFGQGTRLTVV.

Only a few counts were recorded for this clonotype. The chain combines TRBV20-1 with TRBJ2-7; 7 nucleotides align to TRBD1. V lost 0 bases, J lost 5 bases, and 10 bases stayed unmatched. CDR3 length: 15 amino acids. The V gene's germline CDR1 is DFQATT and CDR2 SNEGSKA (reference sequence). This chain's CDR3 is CSARDRRGGRDEQYF. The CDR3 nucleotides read TGCAGTGCTAGAGATAGGAGAGGGGGCCGGGACGAGCAGTACTTC.

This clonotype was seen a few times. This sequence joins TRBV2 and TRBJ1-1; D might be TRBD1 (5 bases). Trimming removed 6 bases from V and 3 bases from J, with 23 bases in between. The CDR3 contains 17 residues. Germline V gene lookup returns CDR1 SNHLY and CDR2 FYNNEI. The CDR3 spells CASRISATGPVDTEAFF. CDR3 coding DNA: TGTGCCAGCAGGATAAGCGCAACAGGACCCGTGGACACTGAAGCTTTCTTT.

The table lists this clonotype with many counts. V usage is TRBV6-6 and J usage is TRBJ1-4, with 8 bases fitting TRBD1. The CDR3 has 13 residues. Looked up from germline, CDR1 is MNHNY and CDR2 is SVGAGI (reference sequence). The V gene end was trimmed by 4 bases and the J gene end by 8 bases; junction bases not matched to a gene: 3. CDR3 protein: CASSWTGQEKLFF. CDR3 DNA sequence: TGTGCCAGCAGTTGGACAGGGCAAGAAAAACTGTTTTTT.

Here the CDR3 reads CASSPPGTVNTEAFF. In DNA form, the CDR3 reads TGTGCCAGCAGCCCCCCCGGGACGGTGAACACTGAAGCTTTCTTT. This chain joins TRBV4-2 and TRBJ1-1, with D possibly matching TRBD1 (5 bases). V gave up 4 bases and J gave up 0 bases, with 12 bases separating them. This CDR3 region has 15 residues. Germline V gene data show CDR1 as LGHNA and CDR2 as YNFKEQ.

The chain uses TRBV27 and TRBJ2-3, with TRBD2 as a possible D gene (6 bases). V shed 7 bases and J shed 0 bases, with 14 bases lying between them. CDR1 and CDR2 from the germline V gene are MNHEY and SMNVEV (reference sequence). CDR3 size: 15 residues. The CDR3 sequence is CASTRSGSSTDTQYF. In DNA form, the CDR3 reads TGTGCCAGCACCCGTAGCGGCTCTAGCACAGATACGCAGTATTTT.